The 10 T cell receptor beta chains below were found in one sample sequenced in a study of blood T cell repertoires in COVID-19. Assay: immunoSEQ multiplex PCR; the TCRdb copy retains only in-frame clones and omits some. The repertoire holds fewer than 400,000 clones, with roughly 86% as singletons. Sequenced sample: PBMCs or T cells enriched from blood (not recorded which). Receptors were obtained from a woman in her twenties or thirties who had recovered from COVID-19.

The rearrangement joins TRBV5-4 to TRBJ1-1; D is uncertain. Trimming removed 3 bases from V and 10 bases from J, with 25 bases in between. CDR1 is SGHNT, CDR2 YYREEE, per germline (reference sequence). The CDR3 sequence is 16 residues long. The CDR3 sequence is CASSWQRMGRGDAAFF. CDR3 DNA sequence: TGTGCCAGCAGCTGGCAAAGAATGGGTCGGGGTGACGCAGCTTTCTTT.

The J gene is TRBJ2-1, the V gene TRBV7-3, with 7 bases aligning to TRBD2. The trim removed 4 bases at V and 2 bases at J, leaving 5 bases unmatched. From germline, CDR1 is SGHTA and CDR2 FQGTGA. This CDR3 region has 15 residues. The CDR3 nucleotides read TGTGCCAGCAGCTCCCCGGGACTACCCTACAATGAGCAGTTCTTC. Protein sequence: CASSSPGLPYNEQFF.

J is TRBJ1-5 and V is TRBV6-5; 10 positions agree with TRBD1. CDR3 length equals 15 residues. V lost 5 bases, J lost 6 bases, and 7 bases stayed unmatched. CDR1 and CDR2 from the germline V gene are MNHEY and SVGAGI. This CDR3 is CASSRGTGEGQPQHF. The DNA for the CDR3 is TGTGCCAGCAGTCGAGGGACAGGGGAGGGTCAGCCCCAGCATTTT.

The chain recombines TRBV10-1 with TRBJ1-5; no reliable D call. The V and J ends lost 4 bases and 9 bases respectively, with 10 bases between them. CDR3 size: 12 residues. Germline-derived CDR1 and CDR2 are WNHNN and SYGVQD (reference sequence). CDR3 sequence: CASSVRGGPQHF. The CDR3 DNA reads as TGCGCCAGCAGTGTCCGGGGAGGGCCCCAGCATTTT.

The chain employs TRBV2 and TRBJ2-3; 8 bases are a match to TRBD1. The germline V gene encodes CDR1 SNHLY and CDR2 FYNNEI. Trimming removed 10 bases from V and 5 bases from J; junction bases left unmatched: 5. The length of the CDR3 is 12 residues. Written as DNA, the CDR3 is TGTGCCACCAGGGGGCAAGTAGATACGCAGTATTTT. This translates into CATRGQVDTQYF. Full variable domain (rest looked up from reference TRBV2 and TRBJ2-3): EPEVTQTPSHQVTQMGQEVILRCVPISNHLYFYWYRQILGQKVEFLVSFYNNEISEKSEIFDDQFSVERPDGSNFTLKIRSTKLEDSAMYFCATRGQVDTQYFGPGTRLTVL.

The CDR3 DNA reads as TGTGCCAGTAGGCAGGGGCCCAGCTCCTATAATTCACCCCTCCACTTT. It is translated as CASRQGPSSYNSPLHF. This chain joins TRBV19 and TRBJ1-6; a possible D gene is TRBD1 (6 bases). Germline CDR1 and CDR2: LNHDA and SQIVND (reference sequence). The length of the CDR3 is 16 residues. With 6 bases removed from V and 0 bases from J, the gap between germline ends came to 12 bases.

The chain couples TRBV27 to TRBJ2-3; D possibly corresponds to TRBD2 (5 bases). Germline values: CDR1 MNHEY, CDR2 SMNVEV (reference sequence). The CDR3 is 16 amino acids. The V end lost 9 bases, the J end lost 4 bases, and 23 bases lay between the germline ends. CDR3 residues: CARLEPLGSDADTQYF. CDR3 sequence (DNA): TGTGCCAGATTAGAGCCCCTAGGGAGTGATGCAGATACGCAGTATTTT.

In nucleotides, the CDR3 is TGTGCCAGCAGCCCCTATGCAGGGGACACTGAAGCTTTCTTT. Translated: CASSPYAGDTEAFF. The V gene is TRBV3-1 (or the pseudogene TRBV3-2), the J gene TRBJ1-1; perhaps TRBD1 as D (6 bases). The V and J ends lost 4 bases and 3 bases respectively, with 12 bases between them. Germline CDR1 reads LGHDT; CDR2 reads YNNKEL (reference sequence). The length of the CDR3 is 14 residues.

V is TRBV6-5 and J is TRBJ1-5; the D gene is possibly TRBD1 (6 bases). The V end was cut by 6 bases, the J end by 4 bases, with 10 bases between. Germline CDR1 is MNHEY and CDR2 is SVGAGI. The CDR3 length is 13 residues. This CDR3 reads CASRDTGNQPQHF. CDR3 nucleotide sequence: TGTGCCAGCAGAGATACAGGGAATCAGCCCCAGCATTTT.

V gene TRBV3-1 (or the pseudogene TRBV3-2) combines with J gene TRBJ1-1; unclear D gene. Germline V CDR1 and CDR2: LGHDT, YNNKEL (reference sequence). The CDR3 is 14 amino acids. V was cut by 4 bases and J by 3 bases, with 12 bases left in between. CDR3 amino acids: CASSRGWIDTEAFF. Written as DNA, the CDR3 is TGTGCCAGCAGCCGAGGGTGGATCGACACTGAAGCTTTCTTT.